The subject of this entry is one TCR beta chain. Antigen: not known. Sequencing was performed with immunoSEQ multiplex PCR; in TCRdb, only in-frame clones are kept and a portion is missing. In the table there are about 470,000 clones, roughly 87% of which are singletons. Documented treatment: some 20 received Ad26.COV2.S at low or high dose, single or two shots; 5 received placebo; per-sample allocation not given. Sampling took place 63 days after the first vaccine or placebo injection. The record originates from a study of Ad26.COV2.S vaccination and SARS-CoV-2 variants. Study details: Trial arm assignment for the donor was COV1001 Ad26.COV2.S. Intramuscular Ad26.COV2.S doses were given once or twice, 56 days apart.

The germline V gene has CDR1 SGHTA and CDR2 FQGTGA. The CDR3 length is 16 residues. V shed 5 bases and J shed 6 bases, with 22 bases lying between them. Overall study results and limits: Vaccine recipients posted higher spike-specific TCR breadth than their placebo counterparts.

Sequencing used peripheral blood, obtained in a trial of Ad26.COV2.S vaccine versus placebo. The rearrangement uses TRBV7-3 and TRBJ1-2; D remains unclear. The TCR sequence derives from a person between 18 and 59 years old who received the Ad26.COV2.S COVID-19 vaccine or a placebo. CDR3 in amino acids: CASSVVRITQDNGYTF. The DNA of the CDR3 is TGTGCCAGCAGCGTGGTCAGGATCACCCAAGATAATGGCTACACCTTC. Full variable domain (rest looked up from reference TRBV7-3 and TRBJ1-2): GAGVSQTPSNKVTEKGKYVELRCDPISGHTALYWYRQSLGQGPEFLIYFQGTGAADDSGLPNDRFFAVRPEGSVSTLKIQRTERGDSAVYLCASSVVRITQDNGYTFGSGTRLTVV.